The TCR beta chain under discussion was sequenced for a study of blood T cell repertoires in COVID-19. Looking at the study overall: The study drew acute and convalescent COVID-19 samples from the United States, Italy and Spain. Sources were T cells, B-cell-depleted T cells, or PBMCs; the material itself was cDNA or gDNA.

How the authors handled the data: The authors estimated nucleated cell counts from reference gene primer amplification. The protocol was immunoSEQ multiplex PCR, while the TCRdb copy is restricted to in-frame clones and leaves out a portion. The V and J calls and clone size come from that table; D and trimming were worked out from the DNA. In the table there are some 77,000 clones, 80% to 90% of which are singletons. The sample taken for sequencing was peripheral blood. This receptor was obtained from a woman in her 70s with acute or convalescent COVID-19.

CDR3 sequence (DNA): TGCGCCAGCAGCACTCTGGGTAGCGGGACCTCCTACAATGAGCAGTTCTTC. This codes for CASSTLGSGTSYNEQFF. The chain recombines TRBV5-1 with TRBJ2-1; 8 nucleotides align to TRBD2. V gave up 4 bases and J gave up 0 bases; unmatched junction bases: 9. CDR3 length: 17 amino acids. CDR1 is SGHRS and CDR2 is YFSETQ in the germline V gene.